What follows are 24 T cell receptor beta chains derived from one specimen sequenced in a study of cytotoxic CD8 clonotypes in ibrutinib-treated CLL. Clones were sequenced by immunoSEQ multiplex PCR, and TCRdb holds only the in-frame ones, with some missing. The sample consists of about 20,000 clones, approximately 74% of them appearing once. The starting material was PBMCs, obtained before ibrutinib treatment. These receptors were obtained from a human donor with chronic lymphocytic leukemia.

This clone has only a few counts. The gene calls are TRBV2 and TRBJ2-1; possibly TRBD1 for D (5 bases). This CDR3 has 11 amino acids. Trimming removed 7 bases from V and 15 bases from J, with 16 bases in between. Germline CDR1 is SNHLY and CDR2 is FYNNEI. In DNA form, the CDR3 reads TGTGCCAGCAAAGACAGTTTGAAGCTGTTCTTC. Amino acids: CASKDSLKLFF.

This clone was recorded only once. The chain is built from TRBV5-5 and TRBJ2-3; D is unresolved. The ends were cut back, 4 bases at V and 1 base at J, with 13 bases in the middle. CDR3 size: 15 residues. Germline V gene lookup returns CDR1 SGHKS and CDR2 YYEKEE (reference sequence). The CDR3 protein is CASSEIRQRTDTQYF. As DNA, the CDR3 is TGTGCCAGCAGCGAGATACGCCAGCGCACAGATACGCAGTATTTT.

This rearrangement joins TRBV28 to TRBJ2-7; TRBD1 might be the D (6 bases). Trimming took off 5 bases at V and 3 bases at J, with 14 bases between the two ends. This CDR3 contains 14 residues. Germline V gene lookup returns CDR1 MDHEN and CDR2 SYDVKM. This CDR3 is CASSGDRINYEQYF. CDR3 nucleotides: TGTGCCAGCAGTGGCGACAGGATTAACTACGAGCAGTACTTC.

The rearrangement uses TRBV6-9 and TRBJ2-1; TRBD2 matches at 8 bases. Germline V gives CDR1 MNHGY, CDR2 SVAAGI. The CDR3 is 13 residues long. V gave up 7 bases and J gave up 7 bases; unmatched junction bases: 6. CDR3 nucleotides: TGTGCCAGCAAGGCGGGAGGTGGGAATGAGCAGTTCTTC. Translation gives CASKAGGGNEQFF.

The CDR3 spells CASSKLAGGYEQYF. The CDR3 DNA reads TGTGCCAGCAGTAAACTAGCGGGAGGATACGAGCAGTACTTC. V gene TRBV6-5 combines with J gene TRBJ2-7, with 12 bases matching TRBD2. The V segment lost 5 bases and the J segment 4 bases; nucleotides outside the gene matches: 3. This CDR3 spans 14 amino acids. Germline assignment: CDR1 MNHEY and CDR2 SVGAGI.

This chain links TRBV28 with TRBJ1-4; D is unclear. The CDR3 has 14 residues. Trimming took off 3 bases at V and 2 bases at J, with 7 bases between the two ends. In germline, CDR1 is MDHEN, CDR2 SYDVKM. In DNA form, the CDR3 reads TGTGCCAGCAGTTTTCGACACACTAATGAAAAACTGTTTTTT. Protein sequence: CASSFRHTNEKLFF.

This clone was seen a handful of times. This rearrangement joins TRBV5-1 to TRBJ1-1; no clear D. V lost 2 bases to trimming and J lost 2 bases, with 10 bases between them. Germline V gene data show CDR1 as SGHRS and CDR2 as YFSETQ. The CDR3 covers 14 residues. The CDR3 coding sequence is TGCGCCAGCAGCTTAGAGGGATATAACACTGAAGCTTTCTTT. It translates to CASSLEGYNTEAFF.

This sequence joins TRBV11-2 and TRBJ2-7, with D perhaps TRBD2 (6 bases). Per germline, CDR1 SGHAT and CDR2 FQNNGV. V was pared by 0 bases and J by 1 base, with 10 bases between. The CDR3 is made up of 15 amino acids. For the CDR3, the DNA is TGTGCCAGCAGCTTAGAAACGGGGACTTCCTACGAGCAGTACTTC. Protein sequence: CASSLETGTSYEQYF. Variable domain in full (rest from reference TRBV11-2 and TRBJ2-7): EAGVAQSPRYKIIEKRQSVAFWCNPISGHATLYWYQQILGQGPKLLIQFQNNGVVDDSQLPKDRFSAERLKGVDSTLKIQPAKLEDSAVYLCASSLETGTSYEQYFGPGTRLTVT.

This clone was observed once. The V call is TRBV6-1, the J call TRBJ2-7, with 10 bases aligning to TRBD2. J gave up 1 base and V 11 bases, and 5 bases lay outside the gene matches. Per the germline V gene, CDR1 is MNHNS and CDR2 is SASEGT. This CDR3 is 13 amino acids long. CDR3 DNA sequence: TGTGCCGGCCGGACTAGCGGATCCTACGAGCAGTACTTC. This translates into CAGRTSGSYEQYF.

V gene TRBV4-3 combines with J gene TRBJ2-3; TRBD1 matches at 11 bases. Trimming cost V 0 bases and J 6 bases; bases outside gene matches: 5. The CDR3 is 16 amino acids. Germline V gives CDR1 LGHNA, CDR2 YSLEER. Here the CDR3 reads CASSQEWTGGGDTQYF. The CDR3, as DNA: TGCGCCAGCAGCCAAGAGTGGACAGGGGGCGGTGATACGCAGTATTTT.

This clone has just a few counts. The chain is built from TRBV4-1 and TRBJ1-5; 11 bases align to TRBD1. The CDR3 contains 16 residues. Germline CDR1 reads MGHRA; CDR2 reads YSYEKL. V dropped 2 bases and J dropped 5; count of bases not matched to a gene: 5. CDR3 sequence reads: CASSQPMGQGDQPQHF. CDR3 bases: TGCGCCAGCAGCCAACCGATGGGACAGGGGGATCAGCCCCAGCATTTT.

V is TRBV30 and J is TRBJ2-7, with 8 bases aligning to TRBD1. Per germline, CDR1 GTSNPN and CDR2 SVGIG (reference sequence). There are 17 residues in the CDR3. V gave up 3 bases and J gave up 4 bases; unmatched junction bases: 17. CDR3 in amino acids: CAWRPRLGQGGKYEQYF. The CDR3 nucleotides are TGTGCCTGGAGACCTCGGCTCGGACAGGGTGGTAAATACGAGCAGTACTTC.

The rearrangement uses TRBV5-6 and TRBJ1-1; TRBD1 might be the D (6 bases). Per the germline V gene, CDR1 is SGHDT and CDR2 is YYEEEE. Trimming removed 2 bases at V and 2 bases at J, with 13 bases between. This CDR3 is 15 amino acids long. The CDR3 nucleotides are TGTGCCAGCAGCTTAGGGGGGATACCAAACACTGAAGCTTTCTTT. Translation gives CASSLGGIPNTEAFF.

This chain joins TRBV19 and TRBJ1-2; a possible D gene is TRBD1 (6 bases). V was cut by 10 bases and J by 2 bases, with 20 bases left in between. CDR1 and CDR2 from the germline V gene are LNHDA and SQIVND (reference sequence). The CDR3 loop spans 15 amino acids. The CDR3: CATAGHSRGNYGYTF. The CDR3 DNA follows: TGTGCCACAGCGGGACACTCGAGGGGAAACTATGGCTACACCTTC. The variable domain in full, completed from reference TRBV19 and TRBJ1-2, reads DGGITQSPKYLFRKEGQNVTLSCEQNLNHDAMYWYRQDPGQGLRLIYYSQIVNDFQKGDIAEGYSVSREKKESFPLTVTSAQKNPTAFYLCATAGHSRGNYGYTFGSGTRLTVV.

This CDR3 is CASSVAGTPYNEQFF. For the CDR3, the DNA is TGTGCCAGCAGCGTAGCTGGGACCCCTTACAATGAGCAGTTCTTC. This chain uses TRBV9 with TRBJ2-1; D may correspond to TRBD1 or TRBD2 (5 bases each). The germline V gene encodes CDR1 SGDLS and CDR2 YYNGEE. Deletions cut 0 bases from V and 4 bases from J, with 11 bases between. The length of the CDR3 is 15 residues. The entire variable domain, with the rest obtained from reference TRBV9 and TRBJ2-1, is as follows: DSGVTQTPKHLITATGQRVTLRCSPRSGDLSVYWYQQSLDQGLQFLIQYYNGEERAKGNILERFSAQQFPDLHSELNLSSLELGDSALYFCASSVAGTPYNEQFFGPGTRLTVL.

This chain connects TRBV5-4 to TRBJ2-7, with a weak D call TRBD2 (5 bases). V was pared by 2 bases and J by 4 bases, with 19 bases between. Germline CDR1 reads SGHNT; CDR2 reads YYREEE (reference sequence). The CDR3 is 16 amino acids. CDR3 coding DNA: TGTGCCAGCAGCTTAAACCCGACCCAACCGGGATACGAGCAGTACTTC. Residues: CASSLNPTQPGYEQYF.

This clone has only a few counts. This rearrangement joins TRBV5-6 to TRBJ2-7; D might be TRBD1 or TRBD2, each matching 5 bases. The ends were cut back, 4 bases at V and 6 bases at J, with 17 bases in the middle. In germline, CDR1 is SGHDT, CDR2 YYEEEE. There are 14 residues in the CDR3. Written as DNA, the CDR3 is TGTGCCAGCAGCCCCGGTCCAGGGACCAGCGAGCAGTACTTC. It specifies CASSPGPGTSEQYF.

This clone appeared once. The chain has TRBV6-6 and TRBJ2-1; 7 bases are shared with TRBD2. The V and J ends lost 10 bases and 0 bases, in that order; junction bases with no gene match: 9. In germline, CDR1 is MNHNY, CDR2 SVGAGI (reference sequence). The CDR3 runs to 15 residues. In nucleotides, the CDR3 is TGTGCCACCTTTTCGCGGGAGAGCTCCTACAATGAGCAGTTCTTC. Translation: CATFSRESSYNEQFF.

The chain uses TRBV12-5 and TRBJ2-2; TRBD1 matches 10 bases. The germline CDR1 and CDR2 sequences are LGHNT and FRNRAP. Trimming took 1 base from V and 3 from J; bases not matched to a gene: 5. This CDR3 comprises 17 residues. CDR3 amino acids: CASGLETGTGDTGELFF. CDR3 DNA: TGTGCTAGTGGTTTGGAAACCGGGACAGGGGACACCGGGGAGCTGTTTTTT. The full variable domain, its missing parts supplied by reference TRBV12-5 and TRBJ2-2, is DARVTQTPRHKVTEMGQEVTMRCQPILGHNTVFWYRQTMMQGLELLAYFRNRAPLDDSGMPKDRFSAEMPDATLATLKIQPSEPRDSAVYFCASGLETGTGDTGELFFGEGSRLTVL.

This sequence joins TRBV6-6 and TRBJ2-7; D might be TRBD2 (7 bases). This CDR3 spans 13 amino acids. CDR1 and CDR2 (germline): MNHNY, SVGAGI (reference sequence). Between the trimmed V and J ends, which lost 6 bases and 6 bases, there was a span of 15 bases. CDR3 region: CASSPVGGAEQYF. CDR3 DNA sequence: TGTGCCAGCAGCCCCGTGGGGGGGGCCGAGCAGTACTTC.

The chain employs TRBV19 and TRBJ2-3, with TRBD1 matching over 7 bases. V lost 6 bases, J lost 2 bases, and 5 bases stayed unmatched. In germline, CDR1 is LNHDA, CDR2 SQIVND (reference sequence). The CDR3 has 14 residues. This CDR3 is CASRAQGHTDTQYF. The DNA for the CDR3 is TGTGCCAGTAGGGCACAGGGGCACACAGATACGCAGTATTTT.

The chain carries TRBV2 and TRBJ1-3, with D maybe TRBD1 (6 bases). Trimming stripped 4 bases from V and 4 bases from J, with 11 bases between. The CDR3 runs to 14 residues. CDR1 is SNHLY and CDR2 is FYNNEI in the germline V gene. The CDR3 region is CASSVAGGGNTIYF. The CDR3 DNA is TGTGCCAGCAGTGTTGCGGGGGGCGGAAACACCATATATTTT.

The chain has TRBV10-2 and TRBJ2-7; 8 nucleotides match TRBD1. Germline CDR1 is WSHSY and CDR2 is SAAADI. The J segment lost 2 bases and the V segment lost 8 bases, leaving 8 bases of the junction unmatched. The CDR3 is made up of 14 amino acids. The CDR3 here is CASASGTGAYEQYF. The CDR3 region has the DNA TGCGCCAGCGCCTCCGGGACAGGCGCCTACGAGCAGTACTTC.

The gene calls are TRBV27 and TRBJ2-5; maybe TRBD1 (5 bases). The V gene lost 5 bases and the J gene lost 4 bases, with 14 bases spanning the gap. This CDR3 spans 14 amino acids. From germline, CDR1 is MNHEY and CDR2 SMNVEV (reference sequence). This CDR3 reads CASSPRAGLETQYF. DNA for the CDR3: TGTGCCAGCAGTCCACGGGCAGGGTTAGAGACCCAGTACTTC.